Described below is a single T cell receptor (beta chain) sequence and its context. Its antigen is still unknown. No fewer than 6 million PBMCs went into each sample. A second 7 to 11 cycle PCR used barcoded and J-beta primers. TCRdb reanalysed the 5' RACE reads using MiXCR and keeps one entry per CDR3 protein. Of hundreds of thousands of distinct CDR3 sequences listed, roughly two fifths are singletons. The data stem from a study of blood T cells in healthy people across ages. The CDR3 spans 17 residues. V shed 3 bases and J 0 bases; nucleotides not matched to a gene: 6. Germline-derived CDR1 and CDR2 are MNHEY and SMNVEV (reference sequence). Study-level results: Fewer expanded clones and more diversity marked long-lived versus aged donors.

The chain employs TRBV27 and TRBJ2-4; 9 nucleotides line up with TRBD2. The sample consisted of blood. This TCR came from a woman aged 55-69 years in good health. The CDR3 bases are TGTGCCAGCAGTTTCAGCGGGAGGACCCTAGCCAAAAACATTCAGTACTTC. Translated: CASSFSGRTLAKNIQYF.